Listed below are T cell receptor beta chains from one sample, sequenced in a study of blood T cell repertoires in COVID-19. Sequencing used immunoSEQ multiplex PCR; TCRdb keeps in-frame clones, though not all of them. The data contain a few hundred thousand clones, 75% to 90% of them singletons. Sample: PBMCs or T cells enriched from blood (not recorded which). The receptors were sampled from a man between 40 and 49 years old who had recovered from COVID-19. CDR3s include the opening cysteine and the closing phenylalanine or tryptophan. The D gene is left open where the match is weak. Size values are once, few and many counts, or a class for expanded clones, and some rows have none.

>TRBJ2-7|TRBD1|-|TRBV7-9
CASSSDLGQGYEQYF
TGTGCCAGCAGCTCAGACCTCGGACAGGGGTACGAGCAGTACTTC
>TRBJ1-5|TRBD1|few|TRBV10-3
CAISPSGQNNQPQHF
TGTGCCATCAGTCCCTCGGGACAGAACAATCAGCCCCAGCATTTT
>TRBJ1-2|-|-|TRBV7-2
CASSPGRGATKEGYTF
TGTGCCAGCAGCCCCGGTCGGGGGGCGACTAAGGAGGGCTACACCTTC
>TRBJ1-1|TRBD1|-|TRBV7-2
CASSSYRGDTEAFF
TGTGCCAGCAGCTCCTACAGGGGCGACACTGAAGCTTTCTTT
>TRBJ1-3|-|-|TRBV30
CAWGGGDSGNTIYF
TGTGCCTGGGGGGGAGGGGACTCTGGAAACACCATATATTTT
>TRBJ2-1|-|-|TRBV7-2
CASSYRQGRGLNNEQFF
TGTGCCAGCAGCTACAGACAGGGTAGGGGACTGAACAATGAGCAGTTCTTC
>TRBJ2-7|-|-|TRBV27
CASSRTASYEQYF
TGTGCCAGCAGTAGGACAGCCTCCTACGAGCAGTACTTC
>TRBJ1-6|-|-|TRBV5-1
CASSTARNSPLHF
TGCGCCAGCAGCACAGCACGGAATTCACCCCTCCACTTT
>TRBJ2-2|TRBD2|-|TRBV27
CASSTLGLAGFVGRTGELFF
TGTGCCAGCAGTACCTTAGGACTAGCGGGGTTCGTTGGTAGAACCGGGGAGCTGTTTTTT
>TRBJ2-3|TRBD2|-|TRBV18
CASSPRLATAWGGGFGTDTQYF
TGTGCCAGCTCACCCCGACTAGCGACAGCTTGGGGGGGTGGGTTTGGCACAGATACGCAGTATTTT
>TRBJ2-1|-|-|TRBV24-1
CATRPGGSNEQFF
TGTGCCACCCGCCCCGGGGGTTCCAATGAGCAGTTCTTC
>TRBJ1-6|-|-|TRBV30
CAWSADRGGLPLHF
TGTGCCTGGAGTGCCGATCGGGGTGGACTACCCCTCCACTTT
>TRBJ1-2|-|-|TRBV7-8
CASSSNRDRLYGYTF
TGTGCCAGCAGCTCGAACAGGGATCGGCTTTATGGCTACACCTTC
>TRBJ2-7|-|-|TRBV5-1
CASSPGQTYEQYF
TGCGCCAGCAGCCCCGGACAGACCTACGAGCAGTACTTC
>TRBJ2-6|TRBD1|-|TRBV19
CATSDRPAYLFGANVLTF
TGTGCCACCTCGGACAGGCCGGCTTACCTTTTTGGGGCCAACGTCCTGACTTTC
>TRBJ2-7|-|-|TRBV12-3/TRBV12-4
CASSWSSYEQYF
TGTGCCAGCAGTTGGAGCTCCTACGAGCAGTACTTC
>TRBJ1-1|-|-|TRBV4-1
CASSQLTGAKNTEAFF
TGCGCCAGCAGCCAATTGACAGGCGCCAAGAACACTGAAGCTTTCTTT
>TRBJ2-2|TRBD2|-|TRBV15
CATSRDSFRVAGGELFF
TGTGCCACCAGCAGAGATTCCTTCCGGGTAGCGGGGGGGGAGCTGTTTTTT
>TRBJ2-1|TRBD1|-|TRBV19
CASMAGVGQGVESSYNEQFF
TGTGCCAGTATGGCTGGCGTGGGACAGGGGGTGGAAAGCTCCTACAATGAGCAGTTCTTC
>TRBJ1-5|-|-|TRBV30
CAWNGQINQPQHF
TGTGCCTGGAACGGACAGATCAATCAGCCCCAGCATTTT
>TRBJ1-2|-|-|TRBV3-1/TRBV3-2
CASTPEQANYGYTF
TGTGCCAGCACCCCAGAGCAGGCTAACTATGGCTACACCTTC
>TRBJ1-5|-|few|TRBV9
CAVVGGGNQPQHF
TGTGCCGTCGTCGGGGGGGGCAATCAGCCCCAGCATTTT
>TRBJ1-3|-|-|TRBV28
CASSLFLGLGGRSGNTIYF
TGTGCCAGCAGTTTATTTTTGGGGCTTGGAGGGCGCTCTGGAAACACCATATATTTT
>TRBJ2-4|-|-|TRBV11-3
CASSWEGVKNIQYF
TGTGCCAGCAGCTGGGAAGGGGTCAAAAACATTCAGTACTTC